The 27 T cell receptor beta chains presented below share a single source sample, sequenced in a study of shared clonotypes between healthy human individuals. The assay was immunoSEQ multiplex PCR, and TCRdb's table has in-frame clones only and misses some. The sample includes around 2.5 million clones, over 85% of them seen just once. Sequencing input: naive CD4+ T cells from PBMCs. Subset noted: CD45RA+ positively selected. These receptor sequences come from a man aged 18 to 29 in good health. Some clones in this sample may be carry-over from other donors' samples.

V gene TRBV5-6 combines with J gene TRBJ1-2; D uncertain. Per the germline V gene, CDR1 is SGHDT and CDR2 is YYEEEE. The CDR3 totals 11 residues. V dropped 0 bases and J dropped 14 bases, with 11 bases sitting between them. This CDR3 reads CASSLAAQQTF. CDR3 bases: TGTGCCAGCAGCTTGGCGGCACAGCAGACCTTC.

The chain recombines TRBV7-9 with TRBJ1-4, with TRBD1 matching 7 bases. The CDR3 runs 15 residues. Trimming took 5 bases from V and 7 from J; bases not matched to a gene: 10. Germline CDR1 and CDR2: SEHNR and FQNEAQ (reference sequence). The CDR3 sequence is CASSRGQGVSEKLFF. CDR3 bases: TGTGCCAGCAGCAGGGGTCAGGGGGTTTCTGAAAAACTGTTTTTT.

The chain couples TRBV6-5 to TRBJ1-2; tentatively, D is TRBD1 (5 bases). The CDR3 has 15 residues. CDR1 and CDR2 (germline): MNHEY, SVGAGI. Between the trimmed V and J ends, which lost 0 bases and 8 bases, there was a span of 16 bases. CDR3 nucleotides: TGTGCCAGCAGTTACTCGGGCAGGGACTTTAGGGGCTACACCTTC. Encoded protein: CASSYSGRDFRGYTF.

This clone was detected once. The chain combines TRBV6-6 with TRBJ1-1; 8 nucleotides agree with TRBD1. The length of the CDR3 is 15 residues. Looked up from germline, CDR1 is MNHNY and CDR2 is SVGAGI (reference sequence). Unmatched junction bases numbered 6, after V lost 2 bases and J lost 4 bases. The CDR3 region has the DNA TGTGCCAGCAGTTACGTTGCAGGGGGCGTCACTGAAGCTTTCTTT. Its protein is CASSYVAGGVTEAFF.

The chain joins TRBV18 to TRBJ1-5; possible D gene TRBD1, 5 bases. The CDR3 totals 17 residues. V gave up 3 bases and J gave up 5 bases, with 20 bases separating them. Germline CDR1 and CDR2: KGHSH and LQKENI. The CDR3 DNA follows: TGTGCCAGCTCACCTATGGGGGGGTACAGCGGGGATCAGCCCCAGCATTTT. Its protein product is CASSPMGGYSGDQPQHF.

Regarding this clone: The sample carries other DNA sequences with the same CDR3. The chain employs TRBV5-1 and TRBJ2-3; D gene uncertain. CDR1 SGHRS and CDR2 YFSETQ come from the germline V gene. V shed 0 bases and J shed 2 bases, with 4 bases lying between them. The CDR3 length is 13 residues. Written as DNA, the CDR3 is TGCGCCAGCAGCTTGGATAACACAGATACGCAGTATTTT. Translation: CASSLDNTDTQYF.

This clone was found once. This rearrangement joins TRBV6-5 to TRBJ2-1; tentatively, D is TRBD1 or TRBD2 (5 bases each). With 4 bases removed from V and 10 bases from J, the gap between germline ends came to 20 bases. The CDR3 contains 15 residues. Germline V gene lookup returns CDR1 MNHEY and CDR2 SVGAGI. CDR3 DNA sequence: TGTGCCAGCAGTTTTCCCGGGACCCCCCTGAGAGAGCAGTTCTTC. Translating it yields CASSFPGTPLREQFF.

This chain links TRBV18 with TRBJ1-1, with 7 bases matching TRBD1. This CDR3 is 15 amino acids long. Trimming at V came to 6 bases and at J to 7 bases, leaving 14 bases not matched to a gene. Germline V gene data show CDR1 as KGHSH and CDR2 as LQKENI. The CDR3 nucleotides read TGTGCCAGCTCCCTTCAAGGGGGCAGAGAACTTGAAGCTTTCTTT. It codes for CASSLQGGRELEAFF.

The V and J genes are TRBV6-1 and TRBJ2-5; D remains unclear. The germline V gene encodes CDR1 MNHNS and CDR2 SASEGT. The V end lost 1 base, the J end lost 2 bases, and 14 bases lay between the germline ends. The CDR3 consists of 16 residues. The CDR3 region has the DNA TGTGCCAGCAGTGAAGGGGCCAAAAGAAATCAAGAGACCCAGTACTTC. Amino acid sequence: CASSEGAKRNQETQYF.

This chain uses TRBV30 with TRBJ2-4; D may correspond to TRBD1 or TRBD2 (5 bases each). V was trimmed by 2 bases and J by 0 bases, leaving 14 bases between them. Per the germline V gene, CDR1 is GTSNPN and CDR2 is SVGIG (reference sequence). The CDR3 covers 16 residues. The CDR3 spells CAWSTRGPLAKNIQYF. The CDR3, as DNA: TGTGCCTGGAGTACGAGGGGACCACTAGCCAAAAACATTCAGTACTTC. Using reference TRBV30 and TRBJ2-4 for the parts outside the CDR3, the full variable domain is SQTIHQWPATLVQPVGSPLSLECTVEGTSNPNLYWYRQAAGRGLQLLFYSVGIGQISSEVPQNLSASRPQDRQFILSSKKLLLSDSGFYLCAWSTRGPLAKNIQYFGAGTRLSVL.

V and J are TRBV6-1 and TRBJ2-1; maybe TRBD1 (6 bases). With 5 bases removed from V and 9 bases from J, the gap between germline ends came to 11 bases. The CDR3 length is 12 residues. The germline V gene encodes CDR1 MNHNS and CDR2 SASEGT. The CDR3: CASSLQGFEQFF. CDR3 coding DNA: TGTGCCAGCAGTCTACAGGGATTTGAGCAGTTCTTC.

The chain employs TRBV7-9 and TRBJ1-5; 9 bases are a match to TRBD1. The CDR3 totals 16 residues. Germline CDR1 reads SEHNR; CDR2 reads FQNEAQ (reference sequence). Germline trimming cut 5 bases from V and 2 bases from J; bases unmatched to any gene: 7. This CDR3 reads CASSTGQGSGNQPQHF. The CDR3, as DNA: TGTGCCAGCAGCACCGGACAGGGGTCGGGCAATCAGCCCCAGCATTTT.

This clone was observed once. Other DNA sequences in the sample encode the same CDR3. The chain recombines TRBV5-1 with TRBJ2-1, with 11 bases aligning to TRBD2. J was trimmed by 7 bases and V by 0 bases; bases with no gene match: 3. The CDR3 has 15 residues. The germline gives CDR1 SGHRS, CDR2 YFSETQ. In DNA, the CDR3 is TGCGCCAGCAGCTTGGGACTAGCGGGATTTAATGAGCAGTTCTTC. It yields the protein CASSLGLAGFNEQFF.

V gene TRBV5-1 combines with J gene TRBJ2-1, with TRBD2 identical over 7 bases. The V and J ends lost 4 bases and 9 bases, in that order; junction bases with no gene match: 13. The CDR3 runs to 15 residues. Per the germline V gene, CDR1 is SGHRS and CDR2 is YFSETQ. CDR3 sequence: CASSPGTTQWGEQFF. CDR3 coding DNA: TGCGCCAGCAGCCCTGGGACTACTCAATGGGGTGAGCAGTTCTTC.

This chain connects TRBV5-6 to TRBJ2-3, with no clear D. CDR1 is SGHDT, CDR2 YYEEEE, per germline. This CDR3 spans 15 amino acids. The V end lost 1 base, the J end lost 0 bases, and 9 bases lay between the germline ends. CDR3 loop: CASSLMDRSTDTQYF. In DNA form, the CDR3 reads TGTGCCAGCAGCTTGATGGACCGAAGCACAGATACGCAGTATTTT.

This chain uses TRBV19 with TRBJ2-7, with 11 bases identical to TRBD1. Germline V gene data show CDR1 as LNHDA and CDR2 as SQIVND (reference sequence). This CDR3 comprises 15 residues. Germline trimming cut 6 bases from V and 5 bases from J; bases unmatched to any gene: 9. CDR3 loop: CASRGRDRGSHEQYF. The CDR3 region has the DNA TGTGCCAGTAGGGGCCGGGACAGGGGGAGCCACGAGCAGTACTTC.

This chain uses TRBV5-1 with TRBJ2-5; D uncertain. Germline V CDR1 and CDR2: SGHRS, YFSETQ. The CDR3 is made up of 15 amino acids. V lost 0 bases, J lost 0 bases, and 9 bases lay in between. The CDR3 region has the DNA TGCGCCAGCAGCTTGGCCTCTAGAAACCAAGAGACCCAGTACTTC. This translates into CASSLASRNQETQYF.

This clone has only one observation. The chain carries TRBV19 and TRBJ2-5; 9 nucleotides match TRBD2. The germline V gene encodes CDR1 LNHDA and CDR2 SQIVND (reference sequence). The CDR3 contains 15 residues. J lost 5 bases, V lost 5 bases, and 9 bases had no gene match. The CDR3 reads CASSSSGGISETQYF. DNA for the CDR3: TGTGCCAGTAGTTCCAGCGGGGGGATCTCGGAGACCCAGTACTTC.

The CDR3 loop is CASSLAKTATPYEQYF. The CDR3 DNA reads as TGCGCCAGCAGCCTCGCTAAGACAGCTACCCCCTACGAGCAGTACTTC. This chain uses TRBV5-1 with TRBJ2-7; possibly TRBD1 for D (5 bases). The V end lost 4 bases, the J end lost 2 bases, and 19 bases lay between the germline ends. The CDR3 sequence is 16 residues long. Germline CDR1 SGHRS, CDR2 YFSETQ.

DNA of the CDR3: TGCGCCAGCAGCCAAGGTAGGGTAGCGGACAGCTCCTACGAGCAGTACTTC. Translating gives CASSQGRVADSSYEQYF. The V gene is TRBV4-1, the J gene TRBJ2-7; D assignment may be TRBD1 or TRBD2 (6 bases each). The V and J ends lost 1 base and 0 bases respectively, with 16 bases between them. The CDR3 sequence is 17 residues long. Germline V gene sequence: CDR1 MGHRA, CDR2 YSYEKL.

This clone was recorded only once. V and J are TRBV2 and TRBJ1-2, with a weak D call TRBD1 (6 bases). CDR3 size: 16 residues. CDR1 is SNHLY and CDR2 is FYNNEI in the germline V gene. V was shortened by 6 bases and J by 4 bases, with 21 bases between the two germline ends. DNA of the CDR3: TGTGCCAGCAGCCCCGCCGGGCAGGGGATAAGCTATGGCTACACCTTC. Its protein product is CASSPAGQGISYGYTF.

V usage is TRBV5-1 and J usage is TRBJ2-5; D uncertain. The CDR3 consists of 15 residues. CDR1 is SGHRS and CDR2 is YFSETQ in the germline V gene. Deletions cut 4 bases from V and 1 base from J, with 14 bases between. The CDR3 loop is CASSPGGRSQETQYF. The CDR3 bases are TGCGCCAGCAGCCCTGGCGGACGGTCCCAAGAGACCCAGTACTTC.

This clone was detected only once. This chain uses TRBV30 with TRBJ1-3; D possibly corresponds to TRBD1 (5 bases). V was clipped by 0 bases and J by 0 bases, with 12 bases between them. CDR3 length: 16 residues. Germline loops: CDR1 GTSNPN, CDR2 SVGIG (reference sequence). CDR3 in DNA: TGTGCCTGGAGTGTTAGTGGGGGGTCCTCTGGAAACACCATATATTTT. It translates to CAWSVSGGSSGNTIYF.

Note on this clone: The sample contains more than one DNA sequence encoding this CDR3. CDR3 sequence reads: CASSLGDRELFF. CDR3 bases: TGTGCCAGCAGTTTAGGGGACAGGGAGCTGTTTTTT. The chain employs TRBV28 and TRBJ2-2; a weak D match, TRBD1 (6 bases). The germline V gene has CDR1 MDHEN and CDR2 SYDVKM. The CDR3 consists of 12 residues. Trimming cost V 2 bases and J 9 bases, with 7 bases left between them.

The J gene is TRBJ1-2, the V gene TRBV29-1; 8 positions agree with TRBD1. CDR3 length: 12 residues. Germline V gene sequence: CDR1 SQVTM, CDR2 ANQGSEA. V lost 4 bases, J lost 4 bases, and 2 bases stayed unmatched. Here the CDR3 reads CSVAGGPYGYTF. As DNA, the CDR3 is TGCAGCGTTGCAGGGGGCCCCTATGGCTACACCTTC.

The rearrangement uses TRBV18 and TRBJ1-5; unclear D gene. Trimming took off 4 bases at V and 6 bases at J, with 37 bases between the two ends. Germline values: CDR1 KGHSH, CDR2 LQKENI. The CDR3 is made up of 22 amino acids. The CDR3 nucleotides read TGTGCCAGCTCACGGGCTCCACCGCCGGGTCAGAGAAGCCTTCCTAGTATTCAGCCCCAGCATTTT. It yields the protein CASSRAPPPGQRSLPSIQPQHF. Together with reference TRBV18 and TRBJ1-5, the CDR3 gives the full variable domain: NAGVMQNPRHLVRRRGQEARLRCSPMKGHSHVYWYRQLPEEGLKFMVYLQKENIIDESGMPKERFSAEFPKEGPSILRIQQVVRGDSAAYFCASSRAPPPGQRSLPSIQPQHFGDGTRLSIL.

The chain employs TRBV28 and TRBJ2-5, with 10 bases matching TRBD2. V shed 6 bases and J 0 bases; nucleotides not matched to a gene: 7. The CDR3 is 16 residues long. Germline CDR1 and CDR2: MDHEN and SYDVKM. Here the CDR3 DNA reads TGTGCCAGCAGGCCAGGACTAGCGGTGTACCAAGAGACCCAGTACTTC. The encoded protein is CASRPGLAVYQETQYF.